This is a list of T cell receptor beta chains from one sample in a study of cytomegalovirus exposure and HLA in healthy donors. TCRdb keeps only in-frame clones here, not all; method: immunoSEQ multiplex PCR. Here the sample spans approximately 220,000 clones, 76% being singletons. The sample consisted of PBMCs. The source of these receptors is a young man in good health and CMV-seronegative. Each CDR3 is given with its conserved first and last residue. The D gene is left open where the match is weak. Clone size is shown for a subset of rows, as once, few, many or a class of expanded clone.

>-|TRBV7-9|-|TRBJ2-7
TGTGCCAGCAGCCAGGACAGTGACGAGCAGTACTTC
CASSQDSDEQYF
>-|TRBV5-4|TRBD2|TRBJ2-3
TGTGCCAGCAGCTATGGGACTAGCGGGGGCCTCGGGGGAGATACGCAGTATTTT
CASSYGTSGGLGGDTQYF
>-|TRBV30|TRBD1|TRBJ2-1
TGTGCCTGGAGTGGAGGACAGGGTATATGGAATGAGCAGTTCTTC
CAWSGGQGIWNEQFF
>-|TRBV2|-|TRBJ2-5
TGTGCCAGCCGCCTGTCCGGAGAGACCCAGTACTTC
CASRLSGETQYF
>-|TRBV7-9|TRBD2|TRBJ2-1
TGTTCCAGCAGCTCGCCCCCCGGGACTAGCGGGAGCTACAATGAGCAGTTCTTC
CSSSSPPGTSGSYNEQFF
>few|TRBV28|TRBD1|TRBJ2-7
TGTGCCAGCAGTTTAACCCCGGGACAGGGGGGCGAGCAGTACTTC
CASSLTPGQGGEQYF
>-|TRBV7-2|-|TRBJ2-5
TGTGCCAGCACCCGGGCAACAGGGAGCTTTGAGACCCAGTACTTC
CASTRATGSFETQYF
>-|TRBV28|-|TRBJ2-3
TGTGCCAGCAGTTTACCCTCCCAGGGGGAGGGCACAGATACGCAGTATTTT
CASSLPSQGEGTDTQYF
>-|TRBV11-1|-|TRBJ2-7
TGTGCCAGCAGCTTATCAACAGCGGTAACCTACGAGCAGTACTTC
CASSLSTAVTYEQYF
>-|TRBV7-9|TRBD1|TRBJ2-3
TGTGCCAGCAGCCAAGACAGGGGAAGACGCACAGATACGCAGTATTTT
CASSQDRGRRTDTQYF
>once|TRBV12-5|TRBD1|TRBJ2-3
TGTGCTAGTGGTTTGTGGGCAGGGGGCCAAGATACGCAGTATTTT
CASGLWAGGQDTQYF
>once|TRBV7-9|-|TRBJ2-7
TGTGCCAGCAGCTTAACCCAGAGCAGTCAGGTTTTGTACTTC
CASSLTQSSQVLYF
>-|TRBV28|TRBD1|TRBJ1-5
TGTGCCAGCAAAACCTACCGGGACAGGGGACCTACGGGCAATCAGCCCCAGCATTTT
CASKTYRDRGPTGNQPQHF
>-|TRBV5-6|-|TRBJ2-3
TGTGCCAGCAGATACCGACAGCTCCTGCCAGATACGCAGTATTTT
CASRYRQLLPDTQYF
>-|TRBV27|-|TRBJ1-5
TGTGCCAGCAAGACAGGACTCAATCAGCCCCAGCATTTT
CASKTGLNQPQHF
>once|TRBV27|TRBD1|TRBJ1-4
TGTGCCAGCAGTTCAGGCCGGACAGGGGTTAATGAAAAACTGTTTTTT
CASSSGRTGVNEKLFF
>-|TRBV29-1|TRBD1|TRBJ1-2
TGCAGCGTTGAAAGAGGGACAGGGTCCCTTGGCTACACCTTC
CSVERGTGSLGYTF
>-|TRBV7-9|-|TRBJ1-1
TGTGCCAGCAGCTTACGGGGGACGGGGACTGAAGCTTTCTTT
CASSLRGTGTEAFF
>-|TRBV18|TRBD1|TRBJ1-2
TGTGCCAGCTCCCCCGGGACAGGGGACTATGGCTACACCTTC
CASSPGTGDYGYTF
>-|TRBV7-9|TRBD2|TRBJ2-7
TGTGCCAGCAGCCAGGGACTAGCGGGAGTCGAGCAGTACTTC
CASSQGLAGVEQYF
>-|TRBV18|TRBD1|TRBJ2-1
TGTGCCAGCTCACCCACCGGGACAGGGCATAATGAGCAGTTCTTC
CASSPTGTGHNEQFF
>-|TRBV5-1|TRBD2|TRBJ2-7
TGCGCCAGCAGCTCCGGACTAGCGGGAGAGGTGCAGTACTTC
CASSSGLAGEVQYF
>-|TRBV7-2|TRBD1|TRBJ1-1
TGTGCCAGCAGCTGGGGACAGGGGGCTTTGAACACTGAAGCTTTCTTT
CASSWGQGALNTEAFF
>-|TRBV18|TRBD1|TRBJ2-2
TGTGCCAGCTCACCCCCGACAGGGCCCACCGGGGAGCTGTTTTTT
CASSPPTGPTGELFF
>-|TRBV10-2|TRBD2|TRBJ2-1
TGCGCCAGCAGTGTGCGAAGCGGGAGAAGCGGCGAGCAGTTCTTC
CASSVRSGRSGEQFF
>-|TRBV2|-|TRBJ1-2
TGTGCCAGCAGGGGAGGACGTGCCGCCTTC
CASRGGRAAF
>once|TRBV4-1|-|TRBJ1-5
TGCGCCAGCAGCCAAGTGGGGGGGCAGCCCCAGCATTTT
CASSQVGGQPQHF
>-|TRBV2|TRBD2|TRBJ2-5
TGTGCCAGCAGCCCGACTAGCGGGAGTCCTCAAGAGACCCAGTACTTC
CASSPTSGSPQETQYF
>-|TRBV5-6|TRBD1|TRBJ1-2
TGTGCCAGCAGCGTCCGGGACAGGAGATCCTATGGCTACACCTTC
CASSVRDRRSYGYTF
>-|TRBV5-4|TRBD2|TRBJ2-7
TGTGCCAGCAGCTCGGGACTAGCTAACTACGAGCAGTACTTC
CASSSGLANYEQYF
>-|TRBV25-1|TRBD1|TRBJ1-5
TGTGCCAGCAGTGCCGGACAGGGCAATCAGCCCCAGCATTTT
CASSAGQGNQPQHF
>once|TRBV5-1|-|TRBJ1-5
TGCGCCAGCAGCTTGGTAGGCAATCAGCCCCAGCATTTT
CASSLVGNQPQHF
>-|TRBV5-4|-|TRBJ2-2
TGTGCCAGCAGCTTGGGTACAGGCTCGAACACCGGGGAGCTGTTTTTT
CASSLGTGSNTGELFF
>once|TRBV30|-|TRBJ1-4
TGTGCCTGGAGTGTCTCCGGACTAACTAATGAAAAACTGTTTTTT
CAWSVSGLTNEKLFF
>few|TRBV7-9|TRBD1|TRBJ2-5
TGTGCCAGCAGCCTCGGACAGGTCCAAGAGACCCAGTACTTC
CASSLGQVQETQYF
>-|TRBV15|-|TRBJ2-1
TGTGCCACCAGCAGAGCAAGGGGGGGCAATGAGCAGTTCTTC
CATSRARGGNEQFF
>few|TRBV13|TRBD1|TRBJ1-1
TGTGCCAGCAGTCCGGACAGGGGGAGGACTGAAGCTTTCTTT
CASSPDRGRTEAFF
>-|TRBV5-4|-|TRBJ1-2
TGTGCCAGCAGTTTTAACAGGGTCACCTATGGCTACACCTTC
CASSFNRVTYGYTF
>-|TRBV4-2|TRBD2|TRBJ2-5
TGTGCCAGCAGCCAAGATGGGGGGGGACGGAGCGGGAGTATCCCAGAGACCCAGTACTTC
CASSQDGGGRSGSIPETQYF
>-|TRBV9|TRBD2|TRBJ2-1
TGTGCCAGCAGCGTTGAAGCGGGAGACTATGAGCAGTTCTTC
CASSVEAGDYEQFF